Following are 31 T cell receptor beta chains from one sample sequenced in a study of blood T cell repertoires in COVID-19. Some clones are missing from TCRdb's copy, which holds only in-frame ones; the method was immunoSEQ multiplex PCR. This sample has roughly 100,000 clones; more than 80% occur once, and the top ten carry 4% to 6%. The sequencing sample was made of peripheral blood. The receptors shown here come from a man aged 80 or over with COVID-19, enrolled during active disease.

This rearrangement joins TRBV14 to TRBJ2-7; 7 bases agree with TRBD1. V shed 1 base and J 4 bases; nucleotides not matched to a gene: 7. The CDR3 has 15 amino acids. From germline, CDR1 is SGHDN and CDR2 FVKESK. The CDR3 here is CASSQGRGTVYEQYF. CDR3 nucleotide sequence: TGTGCCAGCAGCCAAGGTAGGGGGACAGTTTACGAGCAGTACTTC.

The chain joins TRBV20-1 to TRBJ2-3, with 11 bases fitting TRBD2. The CDR3 sequence is 16 residues long. V was pared by 3 bases and J by 5 bases, with 10 bases of the junction left unmatched. The germline CDR1 and CDR2 sequences are DFQATT and SNEGSKA (reference sequence). This CDR3 is CSASGPTSGKVDTQYF. For the CDR3, the DNA is TGCAGTGCTAGTGGTCCGACTAGCGGGAAGGTAGATACGCAGTATTTT.

This chain joins TRBV9 and TRBJ1-2; 9 positions agree with TRBD1. The germline CDR1 and CDR2 sequences are SGDLS and YYNGEE. The CDR3 is 15 amino acids. V was clipped by 2 bases and J by 2 bases; unmatched bases: 4. CDR3: CASSVGQGTNYGYTF. CDR3 sequence (DNA): TGTGCCAGCAGCGTCGGACAGGGGACAAACTATGGCTACACCTTC.

V usage is TRBV3-1 (or the pseudogene TRBV3-2) and J usage is TRBJ1-1; 7 bases are a match to TRBD1. Germline V gives CDR1 LGHDT, CDR2 YNNKEL (reference sequence). The trim removed 4 bases at V and 4 bases at J, leaving 9 bases unmatched. The CDR3 runs 15 residues. CDR3 coding DNA: TGTGCCAGCAGCCCGGACACAGGGGTGGGCACTGAAGCTTTCTTT. Its translation is CASSPDTGVGTEAFF.

The count of this clone is one. V and J are TRBV10-3 and TRBJ2-1; 9 nucleotides align to TRBD1. The CDR3 runs to 14 residues. CDR1 and CDR2 (germline): ENHRY, SYGVKD. With 3 bases clipped from V and 7 bases from J, the junction kept 4 bases outside the gene matches. The CDR3 DNA reads TGTGCCATCAGTGATGGGACAGGGAGGAATGAGCAGTTCTTC. The encoded protein is CAISDGTGRNEQFF.

The rearrangement uses TRBV10-3 and TRBJ1-4, with TRBD1 identical over 7 bases. Germline CDR1 reads ENHRY; CDR2 reads SYGVKD. The CDR3 contains 17 residues. V was clipped by 0 bases and J by 0 bases; unmatched bases: 4. The CDR3 DNA sequence: TGTGCCATCAGTGAGTCGGGACAGCCTGCAACTAATGAAAAACTGTTTTTT. It is translated as CAISESGQPATNEKLFF.

The chain has TRBV7-3 and TRBJ1-2, with D possibly TRBD1 on 6 matching bases. Germline values: CDR1 SGHTA, CDR2 FQGTGA. Trimming took 5 bases from V and 6 from J, leaving 16 bases between them. This CDR3 contains 14 residues. This CDR3 reads CASSAHRAGHGYTF. The CDR3 DNA is TGTGCCAGCAGCGCCCACAGGGCTGGCCATGGCTACACCTTC.

This chain joins TRBV28 and TRBJ1-3; D ambiguous. The CDR3 runs to 15 residues. Germline loops: CDR1 MDHEN, CDR2 SYDVKM. Trimming left V 5 bases short and J 7 bases short, with 18 bases between. The CDR3 spells CASSLPLEGWNTIYF. The DNA of the CDR3 is TGTGCCAGCAGTCTACCCCTGGAGGGTTGGAACACCATATATTTT.

The CDR3 DNA reads TGTGCCAGCAGTTCTAGTTCCGGGGAGCTGTTTTTT. This translates into CASSSSSGELFF. V usage is TRBV6-5 and J usage is TRBJ2-2; no clear D. The CDR3 has 12 residues. From germline, CDR1 is MNHEY and CDR2 SVGAGI. The V end lost 4 bases, the J end lost 6 bases, and 6 bases lay between the germline ends.

The rearrangement joins TRBV6-2 or TRBV6-3 to TRBJ1-2; D gene unclear. CDR3 size: 15 residues. Deletions cut 2 bases from V and 2 bases from J, with 12 bases between. CDR1 and CDR2 from the germline V gene are MNHEY and SVGEGT. The CDR3 sequence: CASSYNAAANYGYTF. In DNA form, the CDR3 reads TGTGCCAGCAGTTACAATGCGGCAGCAAACTATGGCTACACCTTC.

The DNA of the CDR3 is TGTGCCAGCGTTAGTTCCTCTGGGGCCAACGTCCTGACTTTC. It encodes CASVSSSGANVLTF. The rearrangement uses TRBV28 and TRBJ2-6; D remains ambiguous. Germline V gives CDR1 MDHEN, CDR2 SYDVKM. The CDR3 has 14 amino acids. Trimming left V 8 bases short and J 0 bases short, with 8 bases between. Drawing the rest from reference TRBV28 and TRBJ2-6, the complete variable domain is DVKVTQSSRYLVKRTGEKVFLECVQDMDHENMFWYRQDPGLGLRLIYFSYDVKMKEKGDIPEGYSVSREKKERFSLILESASTNQTSMYLCASVSSSGANVLTFGAGSRLTVL.

This clone was seen a single time. The chain recombines TRBV19 with TRBJ2-4; 7 bases fit TRBD2. This CDR3 has 16 residues. V dropped 5 bases and J dropped 3; count of bases not matched to a gene: 10. Germline V gene lookup returns CDR1 LNHDA and CDR2 SQIVND (reference sequence). The CDR3 region is CASSPLGGEDKNIQYF. In DNA, the CDR3 is TGTGCCAGTAGTCCCCTGGGGGGGGAAGACAAAAACATTCAGTACTTC. Supplemented by reference TRBV19 and TRBJ2-4, the full variable domain reads DGGITQSPKYLFRKEGQNVTLSCEQNLNHDAMYWYRQDPGQGLRLIYYSQIVNDFQKGDIAEGYSVSREKKESFPLTVTSAQKNPTAFYLCASSPLGGEDKNIQYFGAGTRLSVL.

This clone showed up just once. The chain carries TRBV11-2 and TRBJ1-1; D call uncertain. CDR3 length: 12 amino acids. The V gene's germline CDR1 is SGHAT and CDR2 FQNNGV. V was pared by 7 bases and J by 2 bases, with 8 bases between. CDR3 amino acids: CASNRPNTEAFF. CDR3 nucleotide sequence: TGTGCCAGCAACAGACCTAACACTGAAGCTTTCTTT.

The rearrangement links TRBV15 to TRBJ1-6, with a tentative D call TRBD1 (5 bases). This CDR3 has 15 residues. Per germline, CDR1 LNHNV and CDR2 YYDKDF (reference sequence). V was trimmed by 0 bases and J by 9 bases, leaving 12 bases between them. Here the CDR3 reads CATSRDTARASPLHF. The DNA for the CDR3 is TGTGCCACCAGCAGAGATACGGCCAGGGCTTCACCCCTCCACTTT.

This sequence joins TRBV10-3 and TRBJ2-3; 7 nucleotides align to TRBD2. Germline V lookup: CDR1 ENHRY, CDR2 SYGVKD. J lost 5 bases, V lost 8 bases, and 13 bases had no gene match. The CDR3 spans 15 residues. As DNA, the CDR3 is TGTGCCATCGGTTCGCGGGGAGGGCCGATAGATACGCAGTATTTT. Translated: CAIGSRGGPIDTQYF.

In its sample, this clone was seen once. The rearrangement uses TRBV7-9 and TRBJ1-4; 9 positions agree with TRBD1. The CDR3 has 15 residues. The V segment lost 3 bases and the J segment 7 bases; nucleotides outside the gene matches: 6. Germline V gene data show CDR1 as SEHNR and CDR2 as FQNEAQ (reference sequence). DNA for the CDR3: TGTGCCAGCAGCTTCCTGGGACAGGGAGGTGAAAAACTGTTTTTT. It translates to CASSFLGQGGEKLFF.

Worth noting for this clone: The identical CDR3 is also encoded by other nucleotide sequences in the sample. V and J are TRBV30 and TRBJ2-3; 10 bases match TRBD2. V lost 0 bases, J lost 3 bases, and 3 bases stayed unmatched. The CDR3 has 15 amino acids. CDR1 and CDR2 (germline): GTSNPN, SVGIG (reference sequence). This CDR3 reads CAWSVASGSTDTQYF. DNA for the CDR3: TGTGCCTGGAGTGTAGCTAGCGGGAGTACAGATACGCAGTATTTT.

This clone was recorded once. The J gene is TRBJ1-6, the V gene TRBV4-2, with 9 positions matching TRBD1. Germline V CDR1 and CDR2: LGHNA, YNFKEQ. Trimming at V came to 3 bases and at J to 4 bases, leaving 1 base not matched to a gene. The CDR3 loop spans 15 amino acids. The CDR3: CASSQDRGYNSPLHF. The DNA for the CDR3 is TGTGCCAGCAGCCAGGACAGGGGTTATAATTCACCCCTCCACTTT.

This chain joins TRBV18 and TRBJ2-7; TRBD1 matches at 7 bases. Germline V lookup: CDR1 KGHSH, CDR2 LQKENI. The junction had 15 bases not matched to a gene; V was cut back by 5 bases and J by 2 bases. The CDR3 length is 17 residues. The CDR3 DNA reads TGTGCCAGCTCATTCCACCTGTCCGGGACAGTGGCCTACGAGCAGTACTTC. Translated: CASSFHLSGTVAYEQYF.

In DNA, the CDR3 is TGTGCCACTGGAGCGGGGTTGGGTCTTCCTAATGAAAAACTGTTTTTT. Translating it yields CATGAGLGLPNEKLFF. The V call is TRBV19, the J call TRBJ1-4; D ambiguous. CDR3 length equals 16 residues. Germline values: CDR1 LNHDA, CDR2 SQIVND (reference sequence). Between the trimmed V and J ends, which lost 10 bases and 3 bases, there was a span of 21 bases. Combining the CDR3 with reference TRBV19 and TRBJ1-4 gives the whole variable domain DGGITQSPKYLFRKEGQNVTLSCEQNLNHDAMYWYRQDPGQGLRLIYYSQIVNDFQKGDIAEGYSVSREKKESFPLTVTSAQKNPTAFYLCATGAGLGLPNEKLFFGSGTQLSVL.

This clone was seen a handful of times. This chain links TRBV7-2 with TRBJ1-2, with D possibly TRBD1 on 6 matching bases. V lost 1 base, J lost 6 bases, and 9 bases lay in between. This CDR3 contains 13 residues. From germline, CDR1 is SGHTA and CDR2 FQGNSA. CDR3 amino acids: CASSLGGGNGYTF. The CDR3 bases are TGTGCCAGCAGCTTAGGCGGGGGCAATGGCTACACCTTC.

This sequence joins TRBV19 and TRBJ1-5; 8 bases fit TRBD1. The trim removed 6 bases at V and 5 bases at J, leaving 6 bases unmatched. CDR1 is LNHDA, CDR2 SQIVND, per germline (reference sequence). The CDR3 runs to 14 residues. The CDR3 sequence: CASRRGQGDQPQHF. The CDR3 DNA reads TGTGCCAGTAGACGAGGACAGGGAGATCAGCCCCAGCATTTT. Drawing the rest from reference TRBV19 and TRBJ1-5, the complete variable domain is DGGITQSPKYLFRKEGQNVTLSCEQNLNHDAMYWYRQDPGQGLRLIYYSQIVNDFQKGDIAEGYSVSREKKESFPLTVTSAQKNPTAFYLCASRRGQGDQPQHFGDGTRLSIL.

The CDR3 loop is CASSPPTSGILSYNEQFF. Written as DNA, the CDR3 is TGTGCCAGTAGTCCCCCGACTAGCGGGATACTCTCCTACAATGAGCAGTTCTTC. The chain recombines TRBV19 with TRBJ2-1; 11 bases match TRBD2. CDR1 is LNHDA and CDR2 is SQIVND in the germline V gene (reference sequence). CDR3 length: 18 residues. The ends lost 5 bases at V and 0 bases at J; junction bases unmatched: 9.

This chain connects TRBV27 to TRBJ1-4; 7 bases map to TRBD1. In germline, CDR1 is MNHEY, CDR2 SMNVEV (reference sequence). This CDR3 is built from 16 residues. The V segment lost 5 bases and the J segment 3 bases; nucleotides outside the gene matches: 9. CDR3 protein: CASSTNRGQANEKLFF. The CDR3 coding sequence is TGTGCCAGCAGTACGAACAGGGGTCAGGCTAATGAAAAACTGTTTTTT.

This chain uses TRBV7-3 with TRBJ2-7, with TRBD2 matching over 12 bases. Trimming cost V 6 bases and J 1 base; bases outside gene matches: 4. Germline CDR1 reads SGHTA; CDR2 reads FQGTGA. The CDR3 has 15 amino acids. The CDR3 sequence is CASSRLAGVSYEQYF. In DNA, the CDR3 is TGTGCCAGCAGTAGACTAGCGGGAGTTTCCTACGAGCAGTACTTC.

The chain combines TRBV7-2 with TRBJ1-2, with 7 nucleotides matching TRBD1. The CDR3 has 13 amino acids. Looked up from germline, CDR1 is SGHTA and CDR2 is FQGNSA. Trimming at V came to 5 bases and at J to 8 bases, leaving 8 bases not matched to a gene. The CDR3 sequence: CASSPRQGKGYTF. CDR3 sequence (DNA): TGTGCCAGCAGCCCCCGACAGGGCAAAGGCTACACCTTC.

This clone was found a few times. V is TRBV7-9 and J is TRBJ1-1; no clear D. Germline CDR1 and CDR2: SEHNR and FQNEAQ (reference sequence). Trimming removed 5 bases from V and 5 bases from J, with 9 bases in between. The CDR3 has 12 residues. The CDR3 coding sequence is TGTGCCAGCAGCGAAACTCGAACTGAAGCTTTCTTT. It specifies CASSETRTEAFF.

The V gene is TRBV6-6, the J gene TRBJ2-7; TRBD2 aligns across 8 bases. V lost 5 bases to trimming and J lost 4 bases; unmatched junction nucleotides: 19. CDR1 and CDR2 (germline): MNHNY, SVGAGI (reference sequence). The CDR3 contains 18 residues. CDR3 in DNA: TGTGCCAGCAGTCGTACTCGGGGGGGAGGGGGTGCCTCTTACGAGCAGTACTTC. This encodes CASSRTRGGGGASYEQYF.

The genes are TRBV7-6 and TRBJ2-3; no clear D. Germline V gives CDR1 SGHVS, CDR2 FNYEAQ. Trimming removed 1 base from V and 1 base from J, with 9 bases in between. This CDR3 contains 15 residues. In DNA form, the CDR3 reads TGTGCCAGCAGCTTAGAAGCCGAGGGCACAGATACGCAGTATTTT. Protein: CASSLEAEGTDTQYF.

The chain combines TRBV9 with TRBJ2-1, with a possible D match to TRBD1 (5 bases). This CDR3 contains 15 residues. V was cut by 3 bases and J by 0 bases, with 10 bases left in between. The V gene's germline CDR1 is SGDLS and CDR2 YYNGEE. The CDR3 is CASSDRPSSYNEQFF. In nucleotides, the CDR3 is TGTGCCAGCAGCGACAGGCCCAGCTCCTACAATGAGCAGTTCTTC.

This clone was counted once. The gene calls are TRBV3-1 (or the pseudogene TRBV3-2) and TRBJ2-7, with D possibly TRBD2 on 5 matching bases. The germline V gene encodes CDR1 LGHDT and CDR2 YNNKEL (reference sequence). V lost 5 bases, J lost 6 bases, and 17 bases lay in between. The CDR3 spans 14 residues. CDR3 DNA: TGTGCCAGCAGCACCCCGCCCCGAGAGGGCGAGCAGTACTTC. Protein product: CASSTPPREGEQYF.